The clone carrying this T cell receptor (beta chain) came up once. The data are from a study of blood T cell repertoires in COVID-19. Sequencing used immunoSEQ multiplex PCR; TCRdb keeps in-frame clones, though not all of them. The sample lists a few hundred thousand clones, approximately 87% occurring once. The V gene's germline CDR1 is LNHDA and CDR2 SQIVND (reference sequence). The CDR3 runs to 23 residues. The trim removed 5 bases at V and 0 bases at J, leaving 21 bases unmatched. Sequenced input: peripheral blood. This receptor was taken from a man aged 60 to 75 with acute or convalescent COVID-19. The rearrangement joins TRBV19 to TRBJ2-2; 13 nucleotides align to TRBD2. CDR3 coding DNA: TGTGCCAGTAGTGACGACAGGGGATGGGACTGGGGACTAGCGGGAACGAACACCGGGGAGCTGTTTTTT. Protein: CASSDDRGWDWGLAGTNTGELFF.